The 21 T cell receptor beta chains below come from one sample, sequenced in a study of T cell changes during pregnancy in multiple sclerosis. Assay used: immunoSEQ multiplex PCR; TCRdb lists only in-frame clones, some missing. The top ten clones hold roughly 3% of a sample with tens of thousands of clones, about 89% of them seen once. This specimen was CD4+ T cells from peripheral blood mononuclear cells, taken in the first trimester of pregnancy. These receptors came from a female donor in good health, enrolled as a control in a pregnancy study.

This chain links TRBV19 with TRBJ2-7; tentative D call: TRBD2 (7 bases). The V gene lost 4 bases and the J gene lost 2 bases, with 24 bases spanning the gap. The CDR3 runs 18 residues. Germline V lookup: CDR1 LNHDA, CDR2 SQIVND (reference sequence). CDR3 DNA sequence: TGTGCCAGTAGTAGAGGGGGGGGACTCCTAGGAACCACCTACGAGCAGTACTTC. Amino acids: CASSRGGGLLGTTYEQYF.

Here the CDR3 reads CASSRGTGNYGYTF. CDR3 nucleotide sequence: TGTGCCAGCAGCCGCGGAACAGGGAACTATGGCTACACCTTC. The chain uses TRBV7-2 and TRBJ1-2; tentatively, D is TRBD1 (6 bases). This CDR3 spans 14 amino acids. Between the trimmed V and J ends, which lost 5 bases and 2 bases, there was a span of 12 bases. CDR1 and CDR2 from the germline V gene are SGHTA and FQGNSA.

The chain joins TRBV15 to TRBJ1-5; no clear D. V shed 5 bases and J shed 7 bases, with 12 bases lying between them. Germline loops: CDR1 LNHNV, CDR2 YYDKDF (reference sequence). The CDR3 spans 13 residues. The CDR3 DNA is TGTGCCACCAGCCTGCGGGCGGGACAGCCCCAGCATTTT. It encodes CATSLRAGQPQHF.

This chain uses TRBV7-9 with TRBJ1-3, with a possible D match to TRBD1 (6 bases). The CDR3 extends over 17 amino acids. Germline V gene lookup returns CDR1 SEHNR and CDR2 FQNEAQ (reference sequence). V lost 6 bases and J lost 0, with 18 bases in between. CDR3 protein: CASRQPLGHSSGNTIYF. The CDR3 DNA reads TGTGCCAGCAGACAACCTCTGGGACACAGCTCTGGAAACACCATATATTTT.

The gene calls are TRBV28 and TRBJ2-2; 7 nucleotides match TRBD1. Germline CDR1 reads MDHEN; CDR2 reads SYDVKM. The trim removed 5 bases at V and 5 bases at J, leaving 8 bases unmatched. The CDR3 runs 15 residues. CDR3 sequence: CASSTTDRATGELFF. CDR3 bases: TGTGCCAGCAGTACTACTGACAGGGCGACCGGGGAGCTGTTTTTT.

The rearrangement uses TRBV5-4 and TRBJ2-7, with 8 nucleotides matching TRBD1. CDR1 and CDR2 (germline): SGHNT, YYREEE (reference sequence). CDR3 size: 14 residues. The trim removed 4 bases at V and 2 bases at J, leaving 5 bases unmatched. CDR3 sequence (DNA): TGTGCCAGCAGCGGACGACAGGGGACCTACGAGCAGTACTTC. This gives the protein CASSGRQGTYEQYF.

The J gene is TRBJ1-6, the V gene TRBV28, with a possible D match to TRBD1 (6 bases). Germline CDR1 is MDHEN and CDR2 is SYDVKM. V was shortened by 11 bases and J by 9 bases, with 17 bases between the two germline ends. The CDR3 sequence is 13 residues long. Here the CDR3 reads CASGRGTSSPLHF. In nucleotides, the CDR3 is TGTGCCTCTGGCAGGGGAACTAGTTCACCCCTCCACTTT. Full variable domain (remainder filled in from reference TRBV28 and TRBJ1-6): DVKVTQSSRYLVKRTGEKVFLECVQDMDHENMFWYRQDPGLGLRLIYFSYDVKMKEKGDIPEGYSVSREKKERFSLILESASTNQTSMYLCASGRGTSSPLHFGNGTRLTVT.

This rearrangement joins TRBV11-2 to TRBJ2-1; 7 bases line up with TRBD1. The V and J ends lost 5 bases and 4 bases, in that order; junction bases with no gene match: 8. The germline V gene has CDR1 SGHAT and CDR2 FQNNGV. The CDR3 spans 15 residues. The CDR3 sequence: CASSPGTVGYNEQFF. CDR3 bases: TGTGCCAGCAGCCCTGGGACAGTTGGATACAATGAGCAGTTCTTC.

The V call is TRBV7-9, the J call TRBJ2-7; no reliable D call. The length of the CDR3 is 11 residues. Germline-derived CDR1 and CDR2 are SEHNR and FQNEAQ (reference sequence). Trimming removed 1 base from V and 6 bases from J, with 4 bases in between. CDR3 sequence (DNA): TGTGCCAGCAGCTTAGACGGCGAGCAGTACTTC. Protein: CASSLDGEQYF.

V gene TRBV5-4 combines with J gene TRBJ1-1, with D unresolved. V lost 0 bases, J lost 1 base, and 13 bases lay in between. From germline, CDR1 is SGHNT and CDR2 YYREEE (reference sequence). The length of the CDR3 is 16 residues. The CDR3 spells CASSLGRSGWNTEAFF. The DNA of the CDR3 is TGTGCCAGCAGCTTGGGGAGGTCGGGGTGGAACACTGAAGCTTTCTTT.

The CDR3 sequence: CAISTVSGTEAFF. As DNA, the CDR3 is TGTGCCATTTCTACCGTAAGCGGGACTGAAGCTTTCTTT. The genes are TRBV10-3 and TRBJ1-1; D uncertain. The germline CDR1 and CDR2 sequences are ENHRY and SYGVKD. V shed 9 bases and J shed 5 bases, with 16 bases lying between them. The CDR3 loop spans 13 amino acids.

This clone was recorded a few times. The CDR3, as DNA: TGTGCCAGCAGTCTACAGGGAAATCCCCAGCATTTT. Amino acid sequence: CASSLQGNPQHF. The rearrangement links TRBV28 to TRBJ1-5; the D gene is possibly TRBD1 (6 bases). This CDR3 is 12 amino acids long. The V end lost 5 bases, the J end lost 10 bases, and 12 bases lay between the germline ends. From germline, CDR1 is MDHEN and CDR2 SYDVKM.

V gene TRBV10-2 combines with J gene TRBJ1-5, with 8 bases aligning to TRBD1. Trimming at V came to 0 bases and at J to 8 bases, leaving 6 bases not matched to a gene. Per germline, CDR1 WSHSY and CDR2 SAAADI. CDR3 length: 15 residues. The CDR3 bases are TGCGCCAGCAGTGAGTCGGACAGGGCGGGGGAGCCCCAGCATTTT. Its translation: CASSESDRAGEPQHF.

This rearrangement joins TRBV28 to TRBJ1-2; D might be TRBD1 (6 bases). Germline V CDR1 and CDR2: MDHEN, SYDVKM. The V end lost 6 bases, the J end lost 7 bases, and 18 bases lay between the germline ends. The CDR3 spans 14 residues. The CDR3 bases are TGTGCCAGCAGACTAGGACAGAGGGATTCTGGCTACACCTTC. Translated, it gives CASRLGQRDSGYTF.

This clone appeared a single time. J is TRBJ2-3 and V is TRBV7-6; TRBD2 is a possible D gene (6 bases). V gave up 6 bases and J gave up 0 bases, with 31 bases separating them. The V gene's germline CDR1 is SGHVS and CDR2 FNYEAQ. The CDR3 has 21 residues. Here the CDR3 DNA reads TGTGCCAGCAGGGGACTCAAAGGCGGGAATAGCGGATATTCTAGCACAGATACGCAGTATTTT. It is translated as CASRGLKGGNSGYSSTDTQYF.

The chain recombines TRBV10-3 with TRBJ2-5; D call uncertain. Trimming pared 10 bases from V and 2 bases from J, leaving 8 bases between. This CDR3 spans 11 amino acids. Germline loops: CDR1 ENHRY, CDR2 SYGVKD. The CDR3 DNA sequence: TGTGCCACCACAGTTCAAGAGACCCAGTACTTC. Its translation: CATTVQETQYF.

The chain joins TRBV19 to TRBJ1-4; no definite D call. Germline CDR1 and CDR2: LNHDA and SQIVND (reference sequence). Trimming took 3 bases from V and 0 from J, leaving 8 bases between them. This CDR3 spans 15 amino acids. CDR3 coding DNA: TGTGCCAGTAGTATGTTGGCAGCAACTAATGAAAAACTGTTTTTT. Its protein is CASSMLAATNEKLFF.

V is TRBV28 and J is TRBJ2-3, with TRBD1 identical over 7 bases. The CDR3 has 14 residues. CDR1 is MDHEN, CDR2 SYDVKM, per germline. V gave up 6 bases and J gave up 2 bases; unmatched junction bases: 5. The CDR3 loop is CASRTGTITDTQYF. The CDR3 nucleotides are TGTGCCAGCAGGACAGGGACGATCACAGATACGCAGTATTTT.

CDR3 residues: CASSLQGDTEAFF. In nucleotides, the CDR3 is TGTGCCAGCAGTCTCCAGGGGGACACTGAAGCTTTCTTT. V and J are TRBV28 and TRBJ1-1; 7 bases are shared with TRBD1. Trimming at V came to 5 bases and at J to 3 bases, leaving 3 bases not matched to a gene. Germline CDR1 reads MDHEN; CDR2 reads SYDVKM. There are 13 residues in the CDR3.

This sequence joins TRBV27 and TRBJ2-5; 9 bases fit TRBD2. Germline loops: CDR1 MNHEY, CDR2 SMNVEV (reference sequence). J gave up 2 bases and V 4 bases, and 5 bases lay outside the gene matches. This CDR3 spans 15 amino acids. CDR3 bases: TGTGCCAGCAGTTGGGGGCTAGCGGGGCAAGAGACCCAGTACTTC. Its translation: CASSWGLAGQETQYF.

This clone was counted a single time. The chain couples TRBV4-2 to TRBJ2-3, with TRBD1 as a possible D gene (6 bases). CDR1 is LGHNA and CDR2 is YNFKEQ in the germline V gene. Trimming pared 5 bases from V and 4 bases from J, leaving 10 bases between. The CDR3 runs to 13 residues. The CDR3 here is CASSYSGADTQYF. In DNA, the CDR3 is TGTGCCAGCAGCTATTCAGGGGCAGATACGCAGTATTTT.